The clone carrying this T cell receptor (beta chain) was counted only a few times. Only in-frame clones appear in the TCRdb table, and some are missing; sequencing was by immunoSEQ multiplex PCR. This table has tens of thousands of clones, about 80% appearing once. The time point here: baseline, week 1 (first vaccination visit). Specified treatment: pre-vaccination baseline after standard-of-care therapy. The study enrolled donors with new WHO grade 3 or 4 IDH1-mutant, ATRX-lost astrocytomas. The data stem from a study of a mutant IDH1 vaccine in newly diagnosed glioma. J lost 8 bases, V lost 8 bases, and 4 bases had no gene match. Germline V gives CDR1 LGHNT, CDR2 FRNRAP. The CDR3 contains 13 residues.

Specimen: PBMCs, collected from a glioma patient treated with radiotherapy, temozolomide or both. The sequence was obtained from a woman between 50 and 59 years old with glioma. This chain joins TRBV12-5 and TRBJ2-1, with 12 bases identical to TRBD2. Written as DNA, the CDR3 is TGTGCTAGTTCTAGCGGGGGGGCCCATGAGCAGTTCTTC. Its protein is CASSSGGAHEQFF.